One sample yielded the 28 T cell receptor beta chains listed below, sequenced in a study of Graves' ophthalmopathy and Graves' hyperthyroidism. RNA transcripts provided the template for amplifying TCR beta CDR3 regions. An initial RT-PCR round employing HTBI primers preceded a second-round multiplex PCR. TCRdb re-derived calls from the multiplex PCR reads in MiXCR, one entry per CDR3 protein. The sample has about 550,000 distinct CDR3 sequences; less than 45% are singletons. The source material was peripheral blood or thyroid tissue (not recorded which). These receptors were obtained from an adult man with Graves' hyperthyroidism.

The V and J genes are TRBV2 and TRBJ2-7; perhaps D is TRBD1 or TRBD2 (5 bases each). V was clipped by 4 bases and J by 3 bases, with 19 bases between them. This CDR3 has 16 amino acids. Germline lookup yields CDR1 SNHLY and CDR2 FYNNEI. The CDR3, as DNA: TGTGCCAGCAGTGGAAGGGACCTAAAAGTTCTCTACGAGCAGTACTTC. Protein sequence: CASSGRDLKVLYEQYF.

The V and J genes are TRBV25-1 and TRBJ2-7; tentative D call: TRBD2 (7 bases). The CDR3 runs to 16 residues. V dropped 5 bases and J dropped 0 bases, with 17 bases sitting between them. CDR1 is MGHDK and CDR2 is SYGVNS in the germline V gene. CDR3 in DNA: TGTGCCAGCAGTCTGTACGGGGGGCTAAGCTCCTACGAGCAGTACTTC. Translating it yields CASSLYGGLSSYEQYF.

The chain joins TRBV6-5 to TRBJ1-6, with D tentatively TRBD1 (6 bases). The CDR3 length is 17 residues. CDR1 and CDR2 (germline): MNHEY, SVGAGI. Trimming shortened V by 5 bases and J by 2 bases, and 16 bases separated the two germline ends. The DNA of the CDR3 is TGTGCCAGCAGTGTTACCAGGGGAAGGACCTATAATTCACCCCTCCACTTT. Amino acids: CASSVTRGRTYNSPLHF.

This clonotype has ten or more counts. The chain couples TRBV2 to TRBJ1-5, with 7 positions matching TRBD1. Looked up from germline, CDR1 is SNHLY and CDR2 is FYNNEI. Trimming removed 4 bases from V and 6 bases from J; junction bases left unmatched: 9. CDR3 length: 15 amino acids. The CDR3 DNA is TGTGCCAGCAGTGCGGTTACAGGGGCGGTTCAGCCCCAGCATTTT. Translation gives CASSAVTGAVQPQHF.

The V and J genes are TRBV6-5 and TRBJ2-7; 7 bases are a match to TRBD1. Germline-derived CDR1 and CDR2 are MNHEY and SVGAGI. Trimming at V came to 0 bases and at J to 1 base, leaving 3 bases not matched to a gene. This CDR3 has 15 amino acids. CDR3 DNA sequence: TGTGCCAGCAGTTACTCAGGACAGGCTTCCTACGAGCAGTACTTC. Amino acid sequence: CASSYSGQASYEQYF.

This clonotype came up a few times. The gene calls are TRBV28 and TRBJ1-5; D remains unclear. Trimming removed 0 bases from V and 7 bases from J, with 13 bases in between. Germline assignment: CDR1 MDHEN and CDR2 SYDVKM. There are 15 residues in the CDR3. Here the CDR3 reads CASSLWGREEQPQHF. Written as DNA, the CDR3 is TGTGCCAGCAGTTTATGGGGTAGAGAGGAGCAGCCCCAGCATTTT.

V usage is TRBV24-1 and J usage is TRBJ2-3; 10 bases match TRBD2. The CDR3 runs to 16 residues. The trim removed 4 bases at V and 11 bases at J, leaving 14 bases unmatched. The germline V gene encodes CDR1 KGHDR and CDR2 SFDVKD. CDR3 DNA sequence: TGTGCCACCAGTGACCCTAGCGGGAGAGGCGACAATGAGCAGTATTTT. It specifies CATSDPSGRGDNEQYF.

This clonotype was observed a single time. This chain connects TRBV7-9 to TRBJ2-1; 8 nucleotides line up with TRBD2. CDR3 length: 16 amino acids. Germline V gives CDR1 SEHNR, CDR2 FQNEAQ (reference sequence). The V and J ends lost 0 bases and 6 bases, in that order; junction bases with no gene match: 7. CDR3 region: CASSLARGGRFNEQFF. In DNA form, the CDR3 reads TGTGCCAGCAGCTTAGCGAGGGGCGGGAGGTTCAATGAGCAGTTCTTC.

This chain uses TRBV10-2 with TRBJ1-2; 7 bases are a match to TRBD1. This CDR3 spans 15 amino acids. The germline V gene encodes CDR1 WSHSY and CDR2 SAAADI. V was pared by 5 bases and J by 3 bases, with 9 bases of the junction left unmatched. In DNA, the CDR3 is TGCGCCAGCAGTAATACAGGGGTCAGGGACTATGGCTACACCTTC. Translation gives CASSNTGVRDYGYTF.

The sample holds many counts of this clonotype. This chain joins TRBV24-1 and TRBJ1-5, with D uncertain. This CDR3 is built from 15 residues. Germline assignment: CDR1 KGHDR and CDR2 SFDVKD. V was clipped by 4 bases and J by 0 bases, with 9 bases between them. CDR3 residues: CATSDRSDSNQPQHF. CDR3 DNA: TGTGCCACCAGTGACCGGAGCGATAGCAATCAGCCCCAGCATTTT.

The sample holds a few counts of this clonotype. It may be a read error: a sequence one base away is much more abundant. The CDR3 reads CAISEQGTGEQYF. The DNA for the CDR3 is TGTGCCATCAGTGAACAGGGAACGGGTGAGCAGTACTTC. This chain joins TRBV10-3 and TRBJ2-7; D possibly corresponds to TRBD1 (6 bases). Germline assignment: CDR1 ENHRY and CDR2 SYGVKD. This CDR3 is 13 amino acids long. The V end was cut by 3 bases, the J end by 7 bases, with 13 bases between.

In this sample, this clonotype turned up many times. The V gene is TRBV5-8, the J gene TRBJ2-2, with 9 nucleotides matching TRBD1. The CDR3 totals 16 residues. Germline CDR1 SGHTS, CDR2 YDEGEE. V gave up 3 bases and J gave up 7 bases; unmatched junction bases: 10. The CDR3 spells CASSSPGTGFSGELFF. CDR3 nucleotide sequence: TGTGCCAGCAGCTCGCCCGGGACAGGGTTCAGCGGGGAGCTGTTTTTT.

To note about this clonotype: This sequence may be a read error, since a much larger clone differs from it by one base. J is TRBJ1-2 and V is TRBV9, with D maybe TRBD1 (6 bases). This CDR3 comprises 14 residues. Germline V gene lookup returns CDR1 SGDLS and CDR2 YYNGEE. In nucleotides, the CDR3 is TGTGCCAGCAGCGGCGACAGGTTGTACTATGACTACACCTTC. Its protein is CASSGDRLYYDYTF.

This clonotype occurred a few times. The CDR3 region is CASSLRPQHF. DNA of the CDR3: TGTGCCAGCAGCTTAAGGCCCCAGCATTTT. The chain couples TRBV7-2 to TRBJ1-5; D gene ambiguous. Germline loops: CDR1 SGHTA, CDR2 FQGNSA. With 2 bases removed from V and 9 bases from J, the gap between germline ends came to 2 bases. The CDR3 consists of 10 residues.

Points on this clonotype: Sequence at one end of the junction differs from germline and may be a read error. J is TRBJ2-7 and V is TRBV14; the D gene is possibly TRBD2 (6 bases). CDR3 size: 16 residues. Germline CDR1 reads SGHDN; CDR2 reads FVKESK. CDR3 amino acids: CAGSQVTSRFAYEQYF. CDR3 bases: TGTGCCGGCAGCCAAGTTACTAGCAGGTTCGCCTACGAGCAGTACTTC.

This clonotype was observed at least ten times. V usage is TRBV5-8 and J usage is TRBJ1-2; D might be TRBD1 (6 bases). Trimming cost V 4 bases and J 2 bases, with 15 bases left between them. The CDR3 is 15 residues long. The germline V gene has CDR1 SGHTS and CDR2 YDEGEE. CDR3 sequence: CASSTWAGTNYGYTF. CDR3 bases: TGTGCCAGCAGCACATGGGCGGGGACAAACTATGGCTACACCTTC.

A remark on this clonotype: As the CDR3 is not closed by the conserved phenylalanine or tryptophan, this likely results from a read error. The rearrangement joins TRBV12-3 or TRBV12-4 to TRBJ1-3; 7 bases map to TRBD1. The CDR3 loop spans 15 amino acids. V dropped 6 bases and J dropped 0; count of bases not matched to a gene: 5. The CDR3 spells CASSSTGASGNTIYL. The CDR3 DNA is TGTGCCAGCAGCTCAACAGGGGCCTCTGGAAACACCATATATCTT.

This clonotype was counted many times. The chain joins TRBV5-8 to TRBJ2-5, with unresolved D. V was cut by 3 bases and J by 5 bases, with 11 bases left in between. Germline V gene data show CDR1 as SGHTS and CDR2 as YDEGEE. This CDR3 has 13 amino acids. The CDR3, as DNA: TGTGCCAGCAGCTGGGCGTCCCCGGAGACCCAGTACTTC. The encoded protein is CASSWASPETQYF. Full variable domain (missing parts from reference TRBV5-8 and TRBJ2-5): EAGVTQSPTHLIKTRGQQATLRCSPISGHTSVYWYQQALGLGLQFLLWYDEGEERNRGNFPPRFSGRQFPNYSSELNVNALELEDSALYLCASSWASPETQYFGPGTRLLVL.

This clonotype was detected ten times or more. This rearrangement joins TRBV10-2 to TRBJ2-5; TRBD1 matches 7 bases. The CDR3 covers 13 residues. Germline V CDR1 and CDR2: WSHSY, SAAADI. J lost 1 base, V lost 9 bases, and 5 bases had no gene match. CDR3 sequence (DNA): TGCGCCAGTGCCACAGGGGTCCAAGAGACCCAGTACTTC. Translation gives CASATGVQETQYF.

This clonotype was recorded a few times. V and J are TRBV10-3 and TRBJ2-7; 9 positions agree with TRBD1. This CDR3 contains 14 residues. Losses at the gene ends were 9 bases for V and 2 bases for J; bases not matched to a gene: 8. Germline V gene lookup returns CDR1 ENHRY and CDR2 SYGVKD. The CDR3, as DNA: TGTGCCATACGGTCCGGGACAGGGACCTACGAGCAGTACTTC. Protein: CAIRSGTGTYEQYF.

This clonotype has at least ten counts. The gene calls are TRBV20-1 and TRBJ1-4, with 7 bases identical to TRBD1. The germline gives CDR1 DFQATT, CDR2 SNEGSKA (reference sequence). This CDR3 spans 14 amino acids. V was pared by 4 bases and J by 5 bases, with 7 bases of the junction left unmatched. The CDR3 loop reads CSANRQGRNEKLFF. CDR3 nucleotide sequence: TGCAGTGCTAACCGACAGGGTAGGAATGAAAAACTGTTTTTT.

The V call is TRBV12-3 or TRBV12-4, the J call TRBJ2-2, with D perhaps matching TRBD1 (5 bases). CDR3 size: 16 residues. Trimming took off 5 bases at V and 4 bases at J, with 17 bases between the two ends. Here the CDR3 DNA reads TGTGCCAGCAGTGGTACCAGGTTAAGGGGCACCGGGGAGCTGTTTTTT. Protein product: CASSGTRLRGTGELFF.

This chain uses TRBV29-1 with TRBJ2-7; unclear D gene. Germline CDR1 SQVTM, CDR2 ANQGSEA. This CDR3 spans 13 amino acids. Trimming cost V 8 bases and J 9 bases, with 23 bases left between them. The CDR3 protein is CSRASVPQTGQYF. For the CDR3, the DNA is TGCAGCCGTGCATCAGTTCCTCAAACCGGGCAGTACTTC.

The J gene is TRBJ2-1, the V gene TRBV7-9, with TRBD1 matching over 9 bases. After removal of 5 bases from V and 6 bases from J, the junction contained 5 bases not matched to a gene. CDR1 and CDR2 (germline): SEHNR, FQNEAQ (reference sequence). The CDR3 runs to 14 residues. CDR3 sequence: CASSPRTGVNEQFF. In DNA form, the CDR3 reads TGTGCCAGCAGCCCACGGACAGGGGTCAATGAGCAGTTCTTC.

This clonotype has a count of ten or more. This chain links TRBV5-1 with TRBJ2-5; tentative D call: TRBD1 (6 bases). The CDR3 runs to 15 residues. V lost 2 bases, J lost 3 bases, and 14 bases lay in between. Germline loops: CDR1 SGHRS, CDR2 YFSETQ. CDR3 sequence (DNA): TGCGCCAGCAGCTTAACCGGGACAAAAGAAGAGACCCAGTACTTC. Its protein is CASSLTGTKEETQYF.

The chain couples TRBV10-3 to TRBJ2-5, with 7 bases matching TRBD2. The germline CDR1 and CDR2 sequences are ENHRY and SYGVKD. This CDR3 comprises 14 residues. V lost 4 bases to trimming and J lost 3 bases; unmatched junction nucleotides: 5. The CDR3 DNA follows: TGTGCCATCAGTGGAGCGGGGCAAAAAGAGACCCAGTACTTC. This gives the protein CAISGAGQKETQYF.

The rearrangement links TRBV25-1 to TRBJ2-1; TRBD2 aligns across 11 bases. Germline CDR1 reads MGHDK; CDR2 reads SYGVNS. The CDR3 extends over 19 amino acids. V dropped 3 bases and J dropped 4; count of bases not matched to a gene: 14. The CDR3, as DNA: TGTGCCAGCAGTGATAATAGCGGGAGGGCCACGTCCCAGTACAATGAGCAGTTCTTC. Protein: CASSDNSGRATSQYNEQFF.

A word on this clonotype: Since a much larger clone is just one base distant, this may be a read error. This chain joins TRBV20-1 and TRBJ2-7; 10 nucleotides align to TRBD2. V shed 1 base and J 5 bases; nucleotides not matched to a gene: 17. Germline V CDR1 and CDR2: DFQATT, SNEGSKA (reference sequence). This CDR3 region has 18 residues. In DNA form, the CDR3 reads TGCAGTGCTAGAGGTCTAGCGGGAGTAGAATCAGCGAATAACGAGCAGTACTTC. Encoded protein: CSARGLAGVESANNEQYF.